This note documents a single TCR beta chain sequence. No antigen is known for it. Each donor's status was that of a healthy bone marrow donor. The CDR3 totals 15 residues. V shed 0 bases and J shed 5 bases, with 13 bases lying between them. Germline lookup yields CDR1 MGHRA and CDR2 YSYEKL. PCR primers comprised 60 Vbeta and 13 Jbeta primers. Method: immunoSEQ multiplex PCR; TCRdb's copy keeps in-frame clones and lacks some. Counted here are about 130,000 clones, approximately 82% occurring once; the ten biggest clones make up less than 3%. This entry comes from a study of cytomegalovirus exposure and HLA in healthy donors. On the study more broadly: Ancestry clustering placed about 80% of roughly 410 genotyped donors in the Caucasian-associated cluster. Study results and limitations: Later on, analysis showed that most CMV-associated TCR beta chains appeared to be HLA-restricted. In a later analysis, HLA-associated TCR beta chains were more clonally expanded than equally common others.

Sequenced material: PBMCs. This TCR was sampled from a man aged 50 or older in good health and CMV-seronegative. This rearrangement joins TRBV4-1 to TRBJ1-2, with D possibly TRBD1 on 5 matching bases. The CDR3 sequence is CASSQEGQGLYGYTF. DNA of the CDR3: TGCGCCAGCAGCCAAGAGGGCCAGGGCCTTTATGGCTACACCTTC.